Below, one T cell receptor (beta chain) is given with its context. There is no known antigen for this receptor. The junction does not match germline at one end; this may be a read error. The sample originates from a study of T cells in Graves' hyperthyroidism and ophthalmopathy (dated by TCRdb to the late 2010s). A note on the overall study: Peripheral blood was collected at initial diagnosis, before any treatment. A discovery cohort of about 96 patients, about 40 with Graves' ophthalmopathy and approximately 55 with stable Graves' hyperthyroidism, was used to find distinguishing TCR V-J signatures. Prospective prediction of ophthalmopathy was tested in an independent validation cohort of approximately 19 hyperthyroidism patients and 17 patients who later progressed to ophthalmopathy. The roughly 90 discovery patients were divided at random into training and test sets in a 7:3 ratio. In more than 5 Graves' hyperthyroidism patients, the study also compared T-cell repertoires from thyroid tissue with T-cell repertoires from blood. After blood sampling, hyperthyroidism patients were treated with methimazole at a starting dose of 30 mg daily, and ophthalmopathy patients were treated with high-dose intravenous methylprednisolone. The paper describes TCR Vbeta CDR3 sequencing of more than 120 peripheral blood samples, made up of some 40 ophthalmopathy patients, approximately 76 hyperthyroidism patients and some 17 progressor patients. Study-wide conclusions, independent of this receptor: No statistical method was used to set the sample size in advance, and investigators knew the group allocation. Blood samples also contained most of the expanded thyroid clonotypes (frequency above 0.001), which suggests that blood repertoires may reflect thyroid immune responses. During validation, the model predicted progression to ophthalmopathy a median of about 6.5 months ahead of onset, with around 65% sensitivity and roughly 75% specificity. A model built on a 13 V-J signature distinguished ophthalmopathy from stable hyperthyroidism, reaching about 88% sensitivity and around 81% specificity in cross-validation and 80%/75% in testing.

Amplification of TCR beta CDR3 regions was carried out from RNA transcripts. The TCR CDR3 was subjected to a first round of RT-PCR using the HTBI primer set and the Qiagen OneStep RT-PCR kit. A second multiplex PCR round built the libraries, followed by size selection and purification. Paired-end sequencing of the libraries was performed with 100 bp reads on an Illumina HiSeq2000. Under the source paper's analysis protocol: SOAPnuke was used to process the raw data, removing reads that contained adapters or uncalled bases, had a mean Phred below 15, or lacked an exact match to the constant primer or identifier. High-quality paired reads were merged using COPE v1.2.5, and each unique nucleotide sequence was defined as a clonotype. MiTCR v1.1 was used to align the clonotypes against IMGT TRBV, TRBD and TRBJ reference segments. The analysis included only V-J combinations with a frequency above 0.0001, which together covered around 99% of the repertoires. The TCS score was defined as F50 (clonal expansion) divided by E x V (chaos), with BLOSUM62-based TCRdist calculated between CDR3 peptides within each V-J. Welch's t-statistics and random forest reduced around 510 V-J features to 13, which were used in a naive Bayes classifier (R e1071). TCRdb itself trimmed the public reads at Q25 with fastp, ran MiXCR and retained productive beta chains. Every CDR3 protein is listed once, alongside the most common genes and DNA of its rows. TCRdb's processing, not the authors', yielded these V and J calls. This sample holds more than 500,000 distinct CDR3 sequences; about 16% were observed only once. The ten largest clones capture about 31% of the sample.

Ophthalmopathy patients had moderately to severely active disease, Clinical Activity Score of at least 3, NOSPECS grade of at least 4, and duration under 3 months. Exclusion was applied to patients with uncontrolled infections, other autoimmune diseases, pregnancy or lactation. Clinical symptoms, serum thyroxine and TRAb, thyroid ultrasound, and orbital computed tomography formed the basis for the diagnoses. Ficoll-Paque density gradient centrifugation was used to isolate PBMCs from about 10 ml of fresh peripheral blood. Total RNA was extracted using Trizol reagent, and RNA quality was assessed on an Agilent 2100 Bioanalyzer. The source of this sequence is a woman aged 25 to 39 with Graves' ophthalmopathy. The sample taken for sequencing was blood.

The CDR3 loop reads CASSYDRRTFYNDQFF. The nucleotide sequence reads as follows: TGTGCCAGCAGTTATGACCGTCGGACCTTTTACAATGATCAGTTCTTC. This chain joins TRBV6-2 or TRBV6-3 to TRBJ2-1, with the D gene call left open. According to the germline V gene, CDR1 reads MNHEY and CDR2 reads SVGEGT. From the cysteine through the phenylalanine, the CDR3 covers 16 amino acids. Only the CDR3 DNA is retained, 48 bases long and in frame from the first base.